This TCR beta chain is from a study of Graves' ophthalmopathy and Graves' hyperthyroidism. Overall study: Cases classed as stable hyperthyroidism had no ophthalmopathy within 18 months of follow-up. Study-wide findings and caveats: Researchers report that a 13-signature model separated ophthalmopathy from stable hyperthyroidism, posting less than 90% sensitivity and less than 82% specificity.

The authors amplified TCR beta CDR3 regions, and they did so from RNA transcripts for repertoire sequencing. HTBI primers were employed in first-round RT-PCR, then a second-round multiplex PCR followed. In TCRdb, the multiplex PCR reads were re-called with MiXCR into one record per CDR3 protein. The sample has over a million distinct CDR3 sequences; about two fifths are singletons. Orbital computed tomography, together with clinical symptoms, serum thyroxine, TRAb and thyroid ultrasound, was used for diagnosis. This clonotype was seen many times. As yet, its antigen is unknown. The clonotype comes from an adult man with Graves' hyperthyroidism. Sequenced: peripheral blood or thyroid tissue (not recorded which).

For the CDR3, the DNA is TGTGCCACCAGTGACACCGGGACAGGGGGCTACGAGCAGTACTTC. It specifies CATSDTGTGGYEQYF. This rearrangement joins TRBV24-1 to TRBJ2-7; 11 bases align to TRBD1. Germline CDR1 KGHDR, CDR2 SFDVKD. The CDR3 is 15 residues long. With 4 bases clipped from V and 3 bases from J, the junction kept 4 bases outside the gene matches.